This TCR beta chain appears in the sequencing data of a study of radiotherapy plus CTLA-4 blockade in lung cancer. From germline, CDR1 is MNHNS and CDR2 SASEGT. This CDR3 contains 13 residues. The ends were cut back, 3 bases at V and 5 bases at J, with 10 bases in the middle. Sequenced by immunoSEQ multiplex PCR; TCRdb stores in-frame clones only, minus some. Seen here are tens of thousands of clones, around 86% observed once, and the top ten hold 0.82%. The sample in question was peripheral blood, obtained from a patient treated with radiotherapy plus ipilimumab. The chain links TRBV6-1 to TRBJ1-2; D possibly corresponds to TRBD1 (5 bases). The receptor was derived from a human donor with non-small cell lung cancer who had stable disease on radiotherapy plus ipilimumab. The CDR3 loop is CASSEEQGYGYTF. Written as DNA, the CDR3 is TGTGCCAGCAGTGAGGAGCAGGGTTATGGCTACACCTTC.